The 10 T cell receptor beta chains presented below share a single source sample, sequenced in a study of blood T cell repertoires in COVID-19. Profiling relied on immunoSEQ multiplex PCR, and the TCRdb table lists in-frame clones only, not all of them. Of 150,000 or so clones in the sample, approximately 88% are singletons; the top ten hold around 5%. Material for sequencing was PBMCs or T cells enriched from blood (not recorded which). The receptor set was obtained from a man between 65 and 80 years old who had been exposed to COVID-19.

This clone appeared a single time. The chain recombines TRBV19 with TRBJ1-1; 9 bases align to TRBD1. V was clipped by 5 bases and J by 2 bases; unmatched bases: 9. This CDR3 contains 16 residues. Germline CDR1 and CDR2: LNHDA and SQIVND (reference sequence). The CDR3 sequence: CASSVGPGQGNTEAFF. DNA of the CDR3: TGTGCCAGTAGTGTGGGCCCGGGACAGGGAAACACTGAAGCTTTCTTT.

V and J are TRBV19 and TRBJ2-4; 9 bases are shared with TRBD1. The germline gives CDR1 LNHDA, CDR2 SQIVND (reference sequence). The CDR3 is 15 amino acids. The V segment lost 3 bases and the J segment 10 bases; nucleotides outside the gene matches: 10. Written as DNA, the CDR3 is TGTGCCAGTAGTATGGAGAACCGGGACAGGGCGATTCAGTACTTC. This sequence encodes CASSMENRDRAIQYF.

The gene calls are TRBV30 and TRBJ1-5, with TRBD1 identical over 8 bases. CDR1 and CDR2 from the germline V gene are GTSNPN and SVGIG (reference sequence). CDR3 length: 14 amino acids. The V gene end was trimmed by 5 bases and the J gene end by 4 bases; junction bases not matched to a gene: 7. DNA for the CDR3: TGTGCCTGGGGAAAACAGGGGGGAAATCAGCCCCAGCATTTT. Its protein product is CAWGKQGGNQPQHF.

Here the CDR3 DNA reads TGTGCCAGCAGACAGGGGGGGATCCACGAGCAGTACTTC. Amino acids: CASRQGGIHEQYF. The chain has TRBV6-5 and TRBJ2-7, with D possibly matching TRBD1 (8 bases). This CDR3 region has 13 residues. Trimming shortened V by 6 bases and J by 5 bases, and 14 bases separated the two germline ends. Germline loops: CDR1 MNHEY, CDR2 SVGAGI.

This chain's CDR3 is CASSFKAGGYQPQHF. The DNA for the CDR3 is TGTGCCAGCAGTTTTAAGGCAGGGGGCTATCAGCCCCAGCATTTT. The rearrangement uses TRBV28 and TRBJ1-5, with TRBD1 identical over 8 bases. The junction had 6 bases not matched to a gene; V was cut back by 3 bases and J by 5 bases. This CDR3 is 15 amino acids long. Germline V CDR1 and CDR2: MDHEN, SYDVKM.

This sequence joins TRBV5-4 and TRBJ2-1, with 12 bases fitting TRBD2. The CDR3 sequence is 15 residues long. V was pared by 5 bases and J by 8 bases, with 8 bases of the junction left unmatched. CDR1 and CDR2 (germline): SGHNT, YYREEE (reference sequence). In DNA form, the CDR3 reads TGTGCCAGCAGACCCCTGACTAGCGGGAGCTATGAGCAGTTCTTC. Its protein product is CASRPLTSGSYEQFF.

This clone was recorded once. The chain joins TRBV7-9 to TRBJ1-2, with TRBD1 matching over 7 bases. Germline CDR1 SEHNR, CDR2 FQNEAQ (reference sequence). The CDR3 runs 14 residues. Trimming at V came to 5 bases and at J to 2 bases, leaving 5 bases not matched to a gene. CDR3 in DNA: TGTGCCAGCAGCCAAGGGACAGCGAACTATGGCTACACCTTC. It is translated as CASSQGTANYGYTF.

The sample holds a few counts of this clone. The DNA for the CDR3 is TGTGCCAGCTCACCAGAGGGAACCGGCCCTTCGGGAAAACTGTTTTTT. This encodes CASSPEGTGPSGKLFF. The V gene is TRBV18, the J gene TRBJ1-4; D is uncertain. The CDR3 contains 16 residues. Germline V gives CDR1 KGHSH, CDR2 LQKENI. Trimming shortened V by 2 bases and J by 10 bases, and 20 bases separated the two germline ends.

The gene calls are TRBV7-9 and TRBJ1-1; D gene uncertain. The CDR3 covers 15 residues. The germline V and J ends were trimmed by 0 bases and 0 bases, with 8 bases remaining between them. Germline V gene data show CDR1 as SEHNR and CDR2 as FQNEAQ (reference sequence). CDR3 DNA sequence: TGTGCCAGCAGCTTAGCGCGCATCCTGAACACTGAAGCTTTCTTT. Translation gives CASSLARILNTEAFF.

This clone has a single count. CDR3 coding DNA: TGCGCCAGCAGAGGGGCAGATTATTCACCCCTCCACTTT. Its translation: CASRGADYSPLHF. The rearrangement joins TRBV4-3 to TRBJ1-6; D possibly corresponds to TRBD1 (5 bases). The CDR3 has 13 residues. Germline values: CDR1 LGHNA, CDR2 YSLEER. V was pared by 6 bases and J by 8 bases, with 11 bases between.